This entry lists 24 T cell receptor beta chains sequenced from one sample in a study of T cell repertoires in cytomegalovirus infection. These receptors have no identified antigens. TCRdb called the reads again in MiXCR, with one record for every CDR3 protein. The table lists 550,000 to 700,000 distinct CDR3 sequences, about 39% of them singletons, with 40% to 60% in the top ten. This material consisted of cultured PBMCs, taken from culture after CMV antigen stimulation. The receptors shown here come from a human donor in good health (CMV status not recorded). Some clones in this sample may be carry-over from other donors' samples.

This clonotype was recorded only once. V is TRBV30 and J is TRBJ2-3, with D perhaps matching TRBD2 (5 bases). Trimming removed 7 bases from V and 0 bases from J, with 11 bases in between. CDR1 is GTSNPN and CDR2 is SVGIG in the germline V gene (reference sequence). CDR3 length: 13 amino acids. CDR3 in DNA: TGTGCCTTTCGGAGGACCAGCACAGATACGCAGTATTTT. As protein: CAFRRTSTDTQYF.

CDR3 amino acids: CASSNNRESPLHF. DNA of the CDR3: TGTGCCAGCAGCAACAACAGGGAATCACCCCTCCACTTT. The genes are TRBV7-3 and TRBJ1-6, with D tentatively TRBD1 (6 bases). The CDR3 has 13 amino acids. V was trimmed by 5 bases and J by 10 bases, leaving 12 bases between them. Germline V CDR1 and CDR2: SGHTA, FQGTGA.

The CDR3 here is CASSYSGLAGDTGELFF. CDR3 sequence (DNA): TGTGCCAGCAGTTACTCCGGACTAGCGGGAGACACCGGGGAGCTGTTTTTT. The chain carries TRBV6-5 and TRBJ2-2, with 13 bases identical to TRBD2. This CDR3 is 17 amino acids long. V shed 0 bases and J 3 bases; nucleotides not matched to a gene: 1. CDR1 is MNHEY, CDR2 SVGAGI, per germline.

This clonotype was picked up one time. The V gene is TRBV7-9, the J gene TRBJ2-1; 10 bases match TRBD2. With V trimmed by 6 bases and J by 9 bases, 5 bases remained unmatched. Germline V lookup: CDR1 SEHNR, CDR2 FQNEAQ (reference sequence). This CDR3 is 13 amino acids long. As DNA, the CDR3 is TGTGCCAGCAGAAACCTAGCGGGGGCTGAGCAGTTCTTC. This codes for CASRNLAGAEQFF.

To note about this clonotype: A read error is likely, as this CDR3 ends without the conserved phenylalanine or tryptophan. The rearrangement uses TRBV12-3 or TRBV12-4 and TRBJ1-2; D unclear. V lost 1 base and J 7 bases, leaving 13 bases between the germline ends. The CDR3 runs to 14 residues. In nucleotides, the CDR3 is TGTGCCAGCAGTTTAGACACTCGATGGGGTGGCTACACCTTA. Protein sequence: CASSLDTRWGGYTL.

This clonotype has more than one count but fewer than ten. CDR3 amino acids: CASSLIAAWVWGIQYF. The CDR3 DNA reads as TGTGCCAGCAGCTTAATCGCAGCTTGGGTTTGGGGCATTCAGTACTTC. This chain joins TRBV7-2 and TRBJ2-4; D ambiguous. V was trimmed by 2 bases and J by 9 bases, leaving 20 bases between them. Germline V gives CDR1 SGHTA, CDR2 FQGNSA. This CDR3 spans 16 amino acids.

This chain joins TRBV11-2 and TRBJ2-7, with a tentative D call TRBD1 (5 bases). In germline, CDR1 is SGHAT, CDR2 FQNNGV. The V and J ends lost 6 bases and 6 bases respectively, with 21 bases between them. This CDR3 is 15 amino acids long. CDR3 amino acids: CASRLVGASLTEQYF. The DNA for the CDR3 is TGTGCCAGCAGGTTGGTAGGGGCCTCCCTCACCGAGCAGTACTTC.

There are a few counts of this clonotype. The chain links TRBV5-3 to TRBJ2-7; tentatively, D is TRBD2 (5 bases). TRBV5-3 is marked as an open reading frame, function uncertain. Trimming removed 8 bases at V and 0 bases at J, with 21 bases between. The CDR3 sequence is 16 residues long. The CDR3 nucleotides are TGTGCCAGCAGCCTTTCATCTAGCTCATACTCCTACGAGCAGTACTTC. Translating it yields CASSLSSSSYSYEQYF.

The chain combines TRBV7-9 with TRBJ2-5, with D hard to call. The germline V gene has CDR1 SEHNR and CDR2 FQNEAQ (reference sequence). The CDR3 is 17 residues long. V lost 2 bases to trimming and J lost 7 bases, with 23 bases between them. CDR3 region: CASSLSSAVGRRLTQYF. As DNA, the CDR3 is TGTGCCAGCAGCTTATCCAGTGCGGTAGGGCGAAGACTGACCCAGTACTTC.

V gene TRBV18 combines with J gene TRBJ1-2; TRBD1 is a possible D gene (5 bases). The germline V gene encodes CDR1 KGHSH and CDR2 LQKENI. The CDR3 runs to 14 residues. V lost 3 bases, J lost 4 bases, and 12 bases lay in between. CDR3 sequence: CASSPPGGGYGYTF. The DNA for the CDR3 is TGTGCCAGCTCACCTCCAGGCGGGGGCTATGGCTACACCTTC.

The V call is TRBV4-1, the J call TRBJ2-1, with 11 nucleotides matching TRBD2. The ends lost 1 base at V and 4 bases at J; junction bases unmatched: 3. The V gene's germline CDR1 is MGHRA and CDR2 YSYEKL. The CDR3 runs to 16 residues. The CDR3 protein is CASSQATSGDYNEQFF. CDR3 nucleotide sequence: TGCGCCAGCAGCCAAGCGACTAGCGGGGATTACAATGAGCAGTTCTTC.

The V gene is TRBV19, the J gene TRBJ1-1; D gene uncertain. Germline CDR1 LNHDA, CDR2 SQIVND (reference sequence). V lost 3 bases to trimming and J lost 1 base, with 12 bases between them. The CDR3 extends over 15 amino acids. CDR3 sequence: CASSILGSGNTEAFF. CDR3 DNA: TGTGCCAGTAGTATTTTAGGGTCGGGGAACACTGAAGCTTTCTTT. Filled out from reference TRBV19 and TRBJ1-1, the complete variable domain reads DGGITQSPKYLFRKEGQNVTLSCEQNLNHDAMYWYRQDPGQGLRLIYYSQIVNDFQKGDIAEGYSVSREKKESFPLTVTSAQKNPTAFYLCASSILGSGNTEAFFGQGTRLTVV.

This chain uses TRBV30 with TRBJ2-2; D is unresolved. Germline V gene data show CDR1 as GTSNPN and CDR2 as SVGIG (reference sequence). The CDR3 runs to 14 residues. With 4 bases removed from V and 3 bases from J, the gap between germline ends came to 12 bases. Here the CDR3 reads CAWIGVEHTGELFF. CDR3 coding DNA: TGTGCCTGGATTGGCGTCGAACACACCGGGGAGCTGTTTTTT.

The chain combines TRBV19 with TRBJ1-4; unclear D gene. Germline V gene sequence: CDR1 LNHDA, CDR2 SQIVND (reference sequence). V lost 5 bases to trimming and J lost 0 bases, with 10 bases between them. The CDR3 spans 15 residues. For the CDR3, the DNA is TGTGCCAGTAGTGGCGGAGTTGCAACTAATGAAAAACTGTTTTTT. As protein: CASSGGVATNEKLFF.

The CDR3 region is CATSQGTSSTDTQYF. The CDR3 DNA sequence: TGTGCCACCAGCCAAGGGACTAGCAGCACAGATACGCAGTATTTT. The chain uses TRBV15 and TRBJ2-3, with 9 bases lining up with TRBD2. The CDR3 extends over 15 amino acids. The V gene's germline CDR1 is LNHNV and CDR2 YYDKDF (reference sequence). V shed 5 bases and J 0 bases; nucleotides not matched to a gene: 3.

This chain connects TRBV7-2 to TRBJ2-7; 7 bases agree with TRBD1. From germline, CDR1 is SGHTA and CDR2 FQGNSA. The length of the CDR3 is 14 residues. J gave up 3 bases and V 6 bases, and 8 bases lay outside the gene matches. In DNA form, the CDR3 reads TGTGCCAGCAGTCCGGGACAGATTCACTACGAGCAGTACTTC. This sequence encodes CASSPGQIHYEQYF.

The chain couples TRBV7-9 to TRBJ1-1; 7 nucleotides align to TRBD1. J gave up 3 bases and V 5 bases, and 9 bases lay outside the gene matches. This CDR3 contains 15 residues. From germline, CDR1 is SEHNR and CDR2 FQNEAQ (reference sequence). CDR3 in DNA: TGTGCCAGCAGCCCCGGACAGGTTAGGGACACTGAAGCTTTCTTT. Residues: CASSPGQVRDTEAFF. Based on the CDR3 plus reference TRBV7-9 and TRBJ1-1, the full variable domain is DTGVSQNPRHKITKRGQNVTFRCDPISEHNRLYWYRQTLGQGPEFLTYFQNEAQLEKSRLLSDRFSAERPKGSFSTLEIQRTEQGDSAMYLCASSPGQVRDTEAFFGQGTRLTVV.

The chain employs TRBV20-1 and TRBJ2-3; 11 bases fit TRBD2. The CDR3 is 18 amino acids. The J segment lost 3 bases and the V segment lost 6 bases, leaving 17 bases of the junction unmatched. CDR1 and CDR2 from the germline V gene are DFQATT and SNEGSKA (reference sequence). The CDR3 spells CSAHPEASGGWGTDTQYF. DNA of the CDR3: TGCAGTGCCCACCCCGAGGCTAGCGGGGGGTGGGGGACAGATACGCAGTATTTT.

The chain has TRBV6-2 or TRBV6-3 and TRBJ2-6; TRBD2 agrees at 9 bases. CDR3 length equals 15 residues. The V gene end was trimmed by 11 bases and the J gene end by 0 bases; junction bases not matched to a gene: 5. Looked up from germline, CDR1 is MNHEY and CDR2 is SVGEGT. The CDR3 sequence: CAAGGASSGANVLTF. The DNA for the CDR3 is TGTGCCGCGGGGGGGGCCTCCTCTGGGGCCAACGTCCTGACTTTC.

In its sample, this clonotype was seen a few times. The genes are TRBV19 and TRBJ1-1; D unresolved. Trimming pared 4 bases from V and 3 bases from J, leaving 6 bases between. This CDR3 has 12 amino acids. Germline CDR1 LNHDA, CDR2 SQIVND (reference sequence). CDR3 region: CASSTRYTEAFF. In nucleotides, the CDR3 is TGTGCCAGTAGTACCCGTTACACTGAAGCTTTCTTT.

The chain carries TRBV7-9 and TRBJ2-2; the D is unclear. The CDR3 loop spans 10 amino acids. Germline assignment: CDR1 SEHNR and CDR2 FQNEAQ (reference sequence). Trimming left V 3 bases short and J 10 bases short, with 3 bases between. As DNA, the CDR3 is TGTGCCAGCAGCTTGGTGGAGCTGTTTTTT. Its translation is CASSLVELFF. Full variable domain (remainder filled in from reference TRBV7-9 and TRBJ2-2): DTGVSQNPRHKITKRGQNVTFRCDPISEHNRLYWYRQTLGQGPEFLTYFQNEAQLEKSRLLSDRFSAERPKGSFSTLEIQRTEQGDSAMYLCASSLVELFFGEGSRLTVL.

This clonotype was counted only a few times. This chain links TRBV6-1 with TRBJ2-1; D gene unclear. The CDR3 sequence is 12 residues long. V was pared by 9 bases and J by 4 bases, with 10 bases between. From germline, CDR1 is MNHNS and CDR2 SASEGT. The chain's CDR3 is CASHWGYNEQFF. The CDR3, as DNA: TGTGCCAGTCACTGGGGATACAATGAGCAGTTCTTC.

The rearrangement joins TRBV19 to TRBJ2-5, with D hard to call. The CDR3 has 14 residues. V lost 1 base, J lost 1 base, and 7 bases lay in between. In germline, CDR1 is LNHDA, CDR2 SQIVND (reference sequence). CDR3 protein: CASSIGPFQETQYF. CDR3 sequence (DNA): TGTGCCAGTAGTATAGGGCCTTTCCAAGAGACCCAGTACTTC.

V gene TRBV2 combines with J gene TRBJ1-4; D is possibly TRBD1 (5 bases). With 8 bases removed from V and 14 bases from J, the gap between germline ends came to 18 bases. The CDR3 length is 12 residues. CDR1 is SNHLY, CDR2 FYNNEI, per germline. CDR3 protein: CASGPGTKVLFF. The CDR3, as DNA: TGTGCCAGCGGACCCGGGACGAAGGTCCTGTTTTTT.